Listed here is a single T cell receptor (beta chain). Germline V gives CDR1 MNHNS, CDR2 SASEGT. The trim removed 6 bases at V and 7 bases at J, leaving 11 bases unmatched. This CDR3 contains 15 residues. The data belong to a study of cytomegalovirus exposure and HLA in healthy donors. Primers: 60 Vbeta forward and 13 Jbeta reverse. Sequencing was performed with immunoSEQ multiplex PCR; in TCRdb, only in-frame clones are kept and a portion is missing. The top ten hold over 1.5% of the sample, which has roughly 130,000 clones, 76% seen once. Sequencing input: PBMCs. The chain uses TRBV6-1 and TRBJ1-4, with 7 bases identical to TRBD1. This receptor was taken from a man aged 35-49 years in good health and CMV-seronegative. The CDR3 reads CASSWGPGGFEKLFF. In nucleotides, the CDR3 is TGTGCCAGCAGCTGGGGGCCAGGGGGTTTTGAAAAACTGTTTTTT.